The next 8 T cell receptor beta chains were all read from a single sample in a study of naive and memory T cell subsets. Two oligonucleotides, mixed equimolar, formed the beta constant-region primer covering TRBC1 and TRBC2. TCRdb re-analysed the UMI-ligation and nested PCR reads in MiXCR, keeping a single row per CDR3 protein. This sample has approximately 85,000 distinct CDR3 sequences, with roughly 7% found just once. Input material: central memory CD4+ T cells from blood. The receptor source for this set is a human donor in good health.

In its sample, this clonotype was seen many times. The gene calls are TRBV7-3 and TRBJ2-5; a possible D gene is TRBD2 (5 bases). CDR1 SGHTA and CDR2 FQGTGA come from the germline V gene. V lost 0 bases to trimming and J lost 5 bases, with 10 bases between them. There are 14 residues in the CDR3. As DNA, the CDR3 is TGTGCCAGCAGCTTAACCGGTAGCGCTGAGACCCAGTACTTC. This sequence encodes CASSLTGSAETQYF.

This clonotype was detected only a few times. The V call is TRBV7-6, the J call TRBJ2-3; tentative D call: TRBD2 (6 bases). CDR1 is SGHVS and CDR2 is FNYEAQ in the germline V gene. The CDR3 is 17 amino acids. Between the trimmed V and J ends, which lost 5 bases and 0 bases, there was a span of 18 bases. CDR3 nucleotide sequence: TGTGCCAGCAGCCCCAACCCTCCCGGGACTAGCACAGATACGCAGTATTTT. Protein sequence: CASSPNPPGTSTDTQYF.

In its sample, this clonotype was seen many times. The V call is TRBV3-1, the J call TRBJ2-7; D gene ambiguous. Germline assignment: CDR1 LGHDT and CDR2 YNNKEL (reference sequence). Trimming removed 1 base at V and 3 bases at J, with 7 bases between. This CDR3 spans 13 amino acids. The CDR3 sequence: CASSQAARYEQYF. CDR3 coding DNA: TGTGCCAGCAGCCAAGCAGCGCGCTACGAGCAGTACTTC.

This clonotype was counted ten times or more. The chain recombines TRBV9 with TRBJ1-1, with D tentatively TRBD1 (5 bases). Trimming shortened V by 4 bases and J by 2 bases, and 6 bases separated the two germline ends. This CDR3 region has 12 residues. CDR1 and CDR2 (germline): SGDLS, YYNGEE. The chain's CDR3 is CASSQGNTEAFF. DNA for the CDR3: TGTGCCAGCAGCCAGGGTAACACTGAAGCTTTCTTT.

This clonotype was seen at least ten times. The chain couples TRBV20-1 to TRBJ2-3; possible D gene TRBD1, 6 bases. CDR3 length: 14 amino acids. V was pared by 4 bases and J by 0 bases, with 11 bases between. Germline values: CDR1 DFQATT, CDR2 SNEGSKA (reference sequence). Here the CDR3 DNA reads TGCAGTGCTACGTGGACAGACAGCACAGATACGCAGTATTTT. Translated: CSATWTDSTDTQYF.

Concerning this clonotype itself: This may be a read error: a much more frequent sequence differs by one nucleotide. Here the CDR3 reads CASSLREGTGNTIYF. Written as DNA, the CDR3 is TGTGCCAGCAGCTTACGAGAAGGGACCGGAAACACCATATATTTT. V usage is TRBV7-2 and J usage is TRBJ1-3, with D perhaps TRBD1 (5 bases). Germline-derived CDR1 and CDR2 are SGHTA and FQGNSA. The CDR3 loop spans 15 amino acids. V gave up 2 bases and J gave up 4 bases, with 12 bases separating them.

This clonotype was counted many times. CDR3 in DNA: TGTGCCAGTAGTCGCCTCAACGGGATCGAGATAACTGAAGCTTTCTTT. Its protein product is CASSRLNGIEITEAFF. The rearrangement links TRBV19 to TRBJ1-1; D is unresolved. V was clipped by 5 bases and J by 5 bases, with 21 bases between them. Germline V gene data show CDR1 as LNHDA and CDR2 as SQIVND (reference sequence). The CDR3 has 16 amino acids.

The CDR3 here is CASSLRATFVGLSGANVLTF. CDR3 DNA: TGTGCCAGCAGCCTCAGGGCGACATTCGTGGGGCTCTCTGGGGCCAACGTCCTGACTTTC. This chain links TRBV12-3 or TRBV12-4 with TRBJ2-6, with a tentative D call TRBD1 (5 bases). V lost 6 bases and J lost 0, with 24 bases in between. This CDR3 contains 20 residues.